These 26 T cell receptor beta chains were all obtained from the same sample, sequenced in a study of blood T cells in healthy people across ages. The second PCR ran about 6 to 12 cycles with a sample-barcoded 5' primer and J-beta primers. Using its own MiXCR run on the 5' RACE reads, TCRdb lists one record per CDR3 protein. The sample has around 1,000,000 distinct CDR3 sequences; roughly 24% are singletons. In addition, the sample was reused for a study of T cells of mothers and their children.

Sequencing was done on a sample of blood. These receptors originate from a girl aged 2 to 10 in good health.

This clonotype was counted a few times. This chain links TRBV20-1 with TRBJ1-2; D uncertain. This CDR3 has 14 residues. Trimming removed 2 bases from V and 4 bases from J, with 14 bases in between. Looked up from germline, CDR1 is DFQATT and CDR2 is SNEGSKA (reference sequence). CDR3 sequence (DNA): TGCAGTGCTAGAAGGGAATCTCCTAGCTATGGCTACACCTTC. It yields the protein CSARRESPSYGYTF.

The table lists this clonotype with a few counts. The chain recombines TRBV7-2 with TRBJ2-5, with a possible D match to TRBD2 (6 bases). The assigned J gene may be wrong: the sequence end matches TRBJ2-1 better. The germline V gene encodes CDR1 SGHTA and CDR2 FQGNSA. The CDR3 extends over 15 amino acids. CDR3 nucleotides: TGTGCCAGCAGCTTAGGAAGAGGAGCGGGCAATGAGCAGTTCTTC. It yields the protein CASSLGRGAGNEQFF.

The CDR3 region is CASSSNQGRDTQYF. The CDR3 bases are TGTGCCAGCAGCTCCAATCAGGGGCGGGATACGCAGTATTTT. The rearrangement joins TRBV7-3 to TRBJ2-3; a possible D gene is TRBD1 (6 bases). Germline CDR1 and CDR2: SGHTA and FQGTGA. V lost 4 bases to trimming and J lost 6 bases, with 14 bases between them. This CDR3 is built from 14 residues.

This clonotype was counted many times. The chain has TRBV4-2 and TRBJ2-2; D remains ambiguous. Between the trimmed V and J ends, which lost 4 bases and 1 base, there was a span of 7 bases. Germline CDR1 is LGHNA and CDR2 is YNFKEQ. The CDR3 contains 14 residues. This CDR3 reads CASSLELNTGELFF. For the CDR3, the DNA is TGTGCCAGCAGCCTAGAACTGAACACCGGGGAGCTGTTTTTT.

Only a few counts were recorded for this clonotype. The gene calls are TRBV27 and TRBJ1-5, with no clear D. This CDR3 region has 14 residues. The ends were cut back, 2 bases at V and 8 bases at J, with 13 bases in the middle. Germline lookup yields CDR1 MNHEY and CDR2 SMNVEV (reference sequence). CDR3: CASSLSPLSEPQHF. DNA for the CDR3: TGTGCCAGCAGTTTAAGTCCACTGTCGGAGCCCCAGCATTTT.

Only a few counts were recorded for this clonotype. The V and J genes are TRBV29-1 and TRBJ2-2; 7 bases align to TRBD1. The V and J ends lost 4 bases and 6 bases, in that order; junction bases with no gene match: 8. CDR3 length equals 14 residues. Looked up from germline, CDR1 is SQVTM and CDR2 is ANQGSEA. In DNA, the CDR3 is TGCAGCGTTGTACAGGGGCCCCTATCCGGGGAGCTGTTTTTT. Translation: CSVVQGPLSGELFF.

J is TRBJ1-4 and V is TRBV28; D not certain. The germline gives CDR1 MDHEN, CDR2 SYDVKM. V lost 2 bases to trimming and J lost 8 bases, with 9 bases between them. The CDR3 sequence is 13 residues long. In nucleotides, the CDR3 is TGTGCCAGCAGTTTAGCGGGGAAGGAAAAACTGTTTTTT. Protein product: CASSLAGKEKLFF.

The chain combines TRBV10-3 with TRBJ2-7, with 7 nucleotides matching TRBD1. The CDR3 has 16 residues. CDR1 ENHRY and CDR2 SYGVKD come from the germline V gene. V trimming: 2 bases; J trimming: 5 bases; junction bases outside the gene matches: 12. The CDR3 is CAISEPSDRDGDEQYF. Here the CDR3 DNA reads TGTGCCATCAGTGAGCCATCCGACAGGGATGGAGACGAGCAGTACTTC.

The CDR3 DNA follows: TGTGCCAGCAGCGTAGGTAGCGGGGGGCCCCAAGAGACCCAGTACTTC. Its protein product is CASSVGSGGPQETQYF. The gene calls are TRBV9 and TRBJ2-1, with TRBD2 identical over 10 bases. The J call is doubtful: the DNA matches TRBJ2-5 better. Germline CDR1 is SGDLS and CDR2 is YYNGEE. CDR3 length: 16 residues.

This sequence joins TRBV28 and TRBJ2-5, with D perhaps being TRBD1 or TRBD2 (5 bases each). The V end lost 3 bases, the J end lost 3 bases, and 8 bases lay between the germline ends. The CDR3 is 13 amino acids. Germline V gene sequence: CDR1 MDHEN, CDR2 SYDVKM. The CDR3 region has the DNA TGTGCCAGCAGTTTGTGGGGGAAAGAGACCCAGTACTTC. Translation gives CASSLWGKETQYF.

In this sample, this clonotype turned up a few times. The rearrangement links TRBV7-2 to TRBJ2-3; 11 nucleotides agree with TRBD2. Germline V gene lookup returns CDR1 SGHTA and CDR2 FQGNSA. This CDR3 spans 21 amino acids. With 1 base clipped from V and 0 bases from J, the junction kept 15 bases outside the gene matches. The chain's CDR3 is CASSLGTLFTSGGMSTDTQYF. CDR3 nucleotide sequence: TGTGCCAGCAGCTTAGGAACCCTCTTTACTAGCGGGGGAATGAGCACAGATACGCAGTATTTT.

The chain recombines TRBV5-6 with TRBJ2-3; 8 bases line up with TRBD2. Germline assignment: CDR1 SGHDT and CDR2 YYEEEE. The CDR3 loop spans 17 amino acids. Germline trimming cut 0 bases from V and 4 bases from J; bases unmatched to any gene: 10. In DNA, the CDR3 is TGTGCCAGCAGCTTGGCCGTCGGTAGCGGGACCGCAGATACGCAGTATTTT. Encoded protein: CASSLAVGSGTADTQYF.

This clonotype turned up a few times. The chain uses TRBV4-2 and TRBJ1-1, with a weak D call TRBD1 (5 bases). V was shortened by 1 base and J by 4 bases, with 13 bases between the two germline ends. Germline values: CDR1 LGHNA, CDR2 YNFKEQ. CDR3 size: 15 residues. The CDR3 loop is CASSQAPGRGTEAFF. In DNA, the CDR3 is TGTGCCAGCAGCCAAGCCCCAGGGCGCGGCACTGAAGCTTTCTTT.

The gene calls are TRBV4-1 and TRBJ1-4, with no clear D. In germline, CDR1 is MGHRA, CDR2 YSYEKL. V lost 2 bases, J lost 8 bases, and 18 bases lay in between. This CDR3 contains 16 residues. The CDR3 spells CASSQMADARSEKLFF. CDR3 nucleotide sequence: TGCGCCAGCAGCCAAATGGCGGACGCCCGGTCGGAAAAACTGTTTTTT.

This clonotype turned up a few times. V gene TRBV5-6 combines with J gene TRBJ2-1; D gene uncertain. Germline CDR1 and CDR2: SGHDT and YYEEEE. This CDR3 is built from 14 residues. V lost 0 bases, J lost 6 bases, and 10 bases lay in between. CDR3 sequence reads: CASSLGHHPNEQFF. The DNA of the CDR3 is TGTGCCAGCAGCTTGGGACACCACCCCAATGAGCAGTTCTTC. Together with reference TRBV5-6 and TRBJ2-1, the CDR3 gives the full variable domain: DAGVTQSPTHLIKTRGQQVTLRCSPKSGHDTVSWYQQALGQGPQFIFQYYEEEERQRGNFPDRFSGHQFPNYSSELNVNALLLGDSALYLCASSLGHHPNEQFFGPGTRLTVL.

In this sample, this clonotype turned up a few times. CDR3 loop: CASSTLNSGNTIYF. CDR3 coding DNA: TGTGCCAGCAGTACCTTGAACTCTGGAAACACCATATATTTT. The chain employs TRBV7-9 and TRBJ1-3; D is unresolved. This CDR3 contains 14 residues. The V end lost 6 bases, the J end lost 0 bases, and 9 bases lay between the germline ends. The V gene's germline CDR1 is SEHNR and CDR2 FQNEAQ (reference sequence). Combining the CDR3 with reference TRBV7-9 and TRBJ1-3 gives the whole variable domain DTGVSQNPRHKITKRGQNVTFRCDPISEHNRLYWYRQTLGQGPEFLTYFQNEAQLEKSRLLSDRFSAERPKGSFSTLEIQRTEQGDSAMYLCASSTLNSGNTIYFGEGSWLTVV.

The chain joins TRBV28 to TRBJ2-7; D is unclear. CDR1 and CDR2 from the germline V gene are MDHEN and SYDVKM. This CDR3 has 13 residues. V lost 8 bases to trimming and J lost 2 bases, with 13 bases between them. The CDR3 loop reads CASLSGSPYEQYF. CDR3 nucleotide sequence: TGTGCCAGCCTTAGTGGATCCCCCTACGAGCAGTACTTC.

This clonotype was recorded a few times. The J gene is TRBJ1-1, the V gene TRBV4-3, with D hard to call. Germline V gives CDR1 LGHNA, CDR2 YSLEER. The CDR3 runs 14 residues. The V end was cut by 0 bases, the J end by 2 bases, with 7 bases between. CDR3 in amino acids: CASSQDSKNTEAFF. CDR3 in DNA: TGCGCCAGCAGCCAAGATAGCAAAAACACTGAAGCTTTCTTT.

The chain couples TRBV4-1 to TRBJ2-2; TRBD1 matches at 9 bases. The CDR3 has 16 amino acids. The J segment lost 5 bases and the V segment lost 1 base, leaving 5 bases of the junction unmatched. Germline-derived CDR1 and CDR2 are MGHRA and YSYEKL. CDR3 in amino acids: CASSQVVGTGTGELFF. CDR3 in DNA: TGCGCCAGCAGCCAAGTCGTCGGGACAGGGACCGGGGAGCTGTTTTTT.

This chain joins TRBV20-1 and TRBJ2-5; TRBD2 might be the D (5 bases). The CDR3 contains 13 residues. V lost 0 bases to trimming and J lost 11 bases, with 16 bases between them. Germline assignment: CDR1 DFQATT and CDR2 SNEGSKA (reference sequence). CDR3 in amino acids: CSARDPSSMEQYF. The CDR3 coding sequence is TGCAGTGCTAGAGATCCTAGCAGCATGGAGCAGTACTTC.

J is TRBJ2-5 and V is TRBV12-3 or TRBV12-4; 9 nucleotides line up with TRBD1. V lost 2 bases and J lost 2; bases outside the gene matches: 9. The CDR3 sequence is 17 residues long. As DNA, the CDR3 is TGTGCCAGCAGTTTACTCCGGGACAGGGCGCCTCAAGAGACCCAGTACTTC. Translating it yields CASSLLRDRAPQETQYF.

V is TRBV12-3 or TRBV12-4 and J is TRBJ2-4; possibly TRBD1 for D (6 bases). The V and J ends lost 1 base and 1 base respectively, with 11 bases between them. The CDR3 is 16 residues long. As DNA, the CDR3 is TGTGCCAGCAGTTTAGTGGTTGGGGGCGCCAAAAACATTCAGTACTTC. Protein product: CASSLVVGGAKNIQYF.

This sequence joins TRBV27 and TRBJ2-5; D is unresolved. The end of the DNA is better explained by TRBJ2-1, so the J call may be wrong. The CDR3 has 14 residues. The V gene's germline CDR1 is MNHEY and CDR2 SMNVEV (reference sequence). The CDR3 DNA reads TGTGCCAGCACCATTGATCCTCGGCGTAATGAGCAGTTCTTC. Residues: CASTIDPRRNEQFF.

The chain combines TRBV28 with TRBJ1-5; perhaps TRBD1 as D (6 bases). There are 22 residues in the CDR3. The V gene's germline CDR1 is MDHEN and CDR2 SYDVKM. V lost 5 bases and J 0 bases, leaving 32 bases between the germline ends. CDR3 region: CASSSHTQDWTQGWDSNQPQHF. CDR3 sequence (DNA): TGTGCCAGCAGTAGCCACACCCAAGACTGGACACAGGGTTGGGATAGCAATCAGCCCCAGCATTTT.

CDR3 DNA sequence: TGCAGCGCTGGACCGTTGTACCAAGAGACCCAGTACTTC. Protein: CSAGPLYQETQYF. J is TRBJ2-5 and V is TRBV29-1; D is uncertain. The CDR3 spans 13 residues. Germline V gene sequence: CDR1 SQVTM, CDR2 ANQGSEA. The V end was cut by 7 bases, the J end by 0 bases, with 12 bases between.

The V gene is TRBV7-9, the J gene TRBJ1-1, with TRBD1 identical over 9 bases. The length of the CDR3 is 14 residues. In germline, CDR1 is SEHNR, CDR2 FQNEAQ (reference sequence). V shed 4 bases, J shed 6 bases, and the junction held 6 bases outside the gene matches. For the CDR3, the DNA is TGTGCCAGCAGCTGGACAGGGGAGAGAGCTGAAGCTTTCTTT. Translating gives CASSWTGERAEAFF. The entire variable domain, with the rest obtained from reference TRBV7-9 and TRBJ1-1, is as follows: DTGVSQNPRHKITKRGQNVTFRCDPISEHNRLYWYRQTLGQGPEFLTYFQNEAQLEKSRLLSDRFSAERPKGSFSTLEIQRTEQGDSAMYLCASSWTGERAEAFFGQGTRLTVV.